This entry concerns a single T cell receptor beta chain. No antigen is known for it. The data stem from a study of T-cell reconstitution after alpha-beta-depleted transplantation in children. General study results and limits: Where alpha-beta T cells came from about two months after transplant was reportedly several hundred expanded graft clones. At one year after transplant, newly produced T cells mostly accounted for T-cell counts and diversity. From surviving recipient T cells and thymic progenitors came the high day-60 TCRbeta diversity observed in some patients.

A library of TCRbeta sequences, prepared with unique molecular identifiers, was generated. MiXCR, run by TCRdb on the PCR reads, gives a single entry per CDR3 protein. The table has roughly 790,000 distinct CDR3 sequences, roughly 16% seen once. The CDR3 has 14 residues. The germline V and J ends were trimmed by 7 bases and 8 bases, with 17 bases remaining between them. The V gene's germline CDR1 is ENHRY and CDR2 SYGVKD. Material: PBMCs, mostly from graft donor cells, obtained 360 days after TCRalphabeta/CD19-depleted stem cell transplant. The sequence came from a male patient under 18 who had a stem cell transplant for acute lymphoblastic leukemia, so the T cells may come from the graft donor. The rearrangement links TRBV10-3 to TRBJ2-2; tentatively, D is TRBD1 or TRBD2 (5 bases each). The CDR3 sequence: CAITGPDALGELFF. In DNA, the CDR3 is TGTGCCATCACGGGGCCGGACGCCTTAGGGGAGCTGTTTTTT.